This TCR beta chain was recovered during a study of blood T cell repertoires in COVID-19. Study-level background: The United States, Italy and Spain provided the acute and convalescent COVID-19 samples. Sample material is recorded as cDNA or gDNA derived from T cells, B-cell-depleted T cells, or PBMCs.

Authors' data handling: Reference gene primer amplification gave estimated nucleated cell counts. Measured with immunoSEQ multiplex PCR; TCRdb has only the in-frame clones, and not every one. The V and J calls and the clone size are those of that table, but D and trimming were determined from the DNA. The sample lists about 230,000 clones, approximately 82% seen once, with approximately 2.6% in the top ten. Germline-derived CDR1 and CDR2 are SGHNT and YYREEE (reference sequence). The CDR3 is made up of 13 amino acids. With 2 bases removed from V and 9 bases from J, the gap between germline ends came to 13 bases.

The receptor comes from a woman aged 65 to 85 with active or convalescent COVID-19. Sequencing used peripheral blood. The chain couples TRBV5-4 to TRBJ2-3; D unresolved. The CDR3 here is CASSFSGSNTQYF. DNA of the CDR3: TGTGCCAGCAGCTTTTCCGGGTCTAACACGCAGTATTTT.